This T cell receptor (beta chain) derives from a study of shared clonotypes between healthy human individuals. Selected positively for CCR7 and CD45RO-negative, naive CD8 cells excluded terminally differentiated effector memory CD45RA+ cells. Each of the donors was a healthy adult who was HIV-negative and had not had a recent acute infection or vaccination. Note on this clone: The antigen is unknown.

Study-wide points: Naive subsets usually exceeded memory subsets in estimated richness.

Method: immunoSEQ multiplex PCR; TCRdb's copy keeps in-frame clones and lacks some. The data show roughly 2,000,000 clones, over 85% seen once. The material sequenced was naive CD8+ T cells sorted from blood. The sequence derives from a man between 18 and 35 years old in good health.

The CDR3 bases are TGTGCCAGCAGTGAATCCAGCGGGGGAAAGTACGAGCAGTACTTC. Its protein product is CASSESSGGKYEQYF. This chain links TRBV2 with TRBJ2-7; 8 nucleotides line up with TRBD2. Germline V gene lookup returns CDR1 SNHLY and CDR2 FYNNEI. The V and J ends lost 2 bases and 4 bases, in that order; junction bases with no gene match: 7. The CDR3 sequence is 15 residues long.